This is a list of T cell receptor beta chains from one sample in a study of shared clonotypes between healthy human individuals. Assay used: immunoSEQ multiplex PCR; TCRdb lists only in-frame clones, some missing. The sample has just under 350,000 clones, 70% to 75% seen once. The specimen was memory CD4+ T cells sorted from blood. The receptors here all came from a man aged 25-45 years in good health. Each CDR3 is given with its conserved first and last residue.

cdr3_aa v_call
CASSPQQGAGYNEQFF TRBV18
CARGTGGDEQYF TRBV2
CASSSRDRDRGETQYF TRBV7-9
CASIEYSANGYTF TRBV11-3
CASSPDRYQETQYF TRBV7-3
CASSLTLQGPLSNQPQHF TRBV7-4
CASRPGPPAKNIQYF TRBV28
CANFDRERNEQYF TRBV28
CASMGPMNTEAFF TRBV6-5
CASSLQGVNEKLFF TRBV11-2
CASRDRGSNTEAFF TRBV27